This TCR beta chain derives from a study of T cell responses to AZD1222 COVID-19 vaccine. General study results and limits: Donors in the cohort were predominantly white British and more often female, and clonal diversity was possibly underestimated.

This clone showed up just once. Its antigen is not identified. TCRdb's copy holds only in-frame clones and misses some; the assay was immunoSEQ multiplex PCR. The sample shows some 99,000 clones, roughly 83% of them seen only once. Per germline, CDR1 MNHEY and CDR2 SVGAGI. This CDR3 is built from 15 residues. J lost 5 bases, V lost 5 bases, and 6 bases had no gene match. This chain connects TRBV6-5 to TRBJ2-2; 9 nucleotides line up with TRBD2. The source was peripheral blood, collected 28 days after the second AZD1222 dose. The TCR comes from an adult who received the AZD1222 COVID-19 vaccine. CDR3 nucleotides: TGTGCCAGCAGTCCTCCAGCGGGAGGAACCGGGGAGCTGTTTTTT. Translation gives CASSPPAGGTGELFF.